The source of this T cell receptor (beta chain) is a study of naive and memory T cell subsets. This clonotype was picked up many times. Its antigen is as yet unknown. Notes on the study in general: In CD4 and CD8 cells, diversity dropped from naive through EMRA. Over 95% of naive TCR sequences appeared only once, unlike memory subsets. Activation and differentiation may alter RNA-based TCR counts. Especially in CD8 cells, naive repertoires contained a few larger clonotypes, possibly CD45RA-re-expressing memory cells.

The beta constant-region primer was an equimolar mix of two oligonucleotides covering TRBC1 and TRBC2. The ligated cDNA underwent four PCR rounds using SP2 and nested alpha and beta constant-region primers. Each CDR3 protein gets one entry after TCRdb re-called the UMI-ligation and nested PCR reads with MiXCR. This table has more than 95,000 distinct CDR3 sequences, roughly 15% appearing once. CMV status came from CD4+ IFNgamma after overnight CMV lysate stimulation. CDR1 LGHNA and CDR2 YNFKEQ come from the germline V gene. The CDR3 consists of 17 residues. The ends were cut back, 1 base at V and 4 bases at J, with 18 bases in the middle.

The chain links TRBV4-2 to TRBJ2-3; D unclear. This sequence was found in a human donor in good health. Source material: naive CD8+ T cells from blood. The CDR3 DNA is TGTGCCAGCAGCCAAGGGCTCTACAAATCCCTCCCAGATACGCAGTATTTT. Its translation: CASSQGLYKSLPDTQYF.